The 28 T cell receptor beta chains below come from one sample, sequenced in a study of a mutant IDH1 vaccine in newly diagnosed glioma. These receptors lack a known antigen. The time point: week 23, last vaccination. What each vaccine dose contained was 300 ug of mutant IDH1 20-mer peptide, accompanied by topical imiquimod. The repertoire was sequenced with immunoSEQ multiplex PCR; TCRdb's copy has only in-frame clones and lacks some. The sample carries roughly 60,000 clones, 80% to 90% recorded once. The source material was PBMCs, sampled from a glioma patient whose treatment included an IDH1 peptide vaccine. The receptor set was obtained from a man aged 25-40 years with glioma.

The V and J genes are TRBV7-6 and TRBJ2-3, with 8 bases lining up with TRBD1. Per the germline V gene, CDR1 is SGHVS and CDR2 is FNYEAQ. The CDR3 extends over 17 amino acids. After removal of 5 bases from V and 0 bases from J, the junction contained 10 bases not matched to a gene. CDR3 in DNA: TGTGCCAGCAGCATAACCGACAGGGGACGAAGCACAGATACGCAGTATTTT. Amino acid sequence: CASSITDRGRSTDTQYF.

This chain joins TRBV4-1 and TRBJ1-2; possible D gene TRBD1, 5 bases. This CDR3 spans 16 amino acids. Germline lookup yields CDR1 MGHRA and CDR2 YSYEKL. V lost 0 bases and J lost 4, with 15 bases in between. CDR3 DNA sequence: TGCGCCAGCAGCCAAGATAGGGGCAGGTTACCCTATGGCTACACCTTC. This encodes CASSQDRGRLPYGYTF.

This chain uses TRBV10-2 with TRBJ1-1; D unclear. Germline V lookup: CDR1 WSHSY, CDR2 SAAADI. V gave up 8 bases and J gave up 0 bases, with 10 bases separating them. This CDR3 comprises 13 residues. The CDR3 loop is CASGRAMNTEAFF. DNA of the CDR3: TGCGCCAGCGGGAGGGCCATGAACACTGAAGCTTTCTTT.

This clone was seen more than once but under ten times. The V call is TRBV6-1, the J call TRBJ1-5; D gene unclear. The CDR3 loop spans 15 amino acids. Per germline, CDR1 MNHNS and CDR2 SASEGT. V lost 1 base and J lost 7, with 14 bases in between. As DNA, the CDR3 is TGTGCCAGCAGTGAAGTCCTCCGGGCCGAACAGCCCCAGCATTTT. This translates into CASSEVLRAEQPQHF.

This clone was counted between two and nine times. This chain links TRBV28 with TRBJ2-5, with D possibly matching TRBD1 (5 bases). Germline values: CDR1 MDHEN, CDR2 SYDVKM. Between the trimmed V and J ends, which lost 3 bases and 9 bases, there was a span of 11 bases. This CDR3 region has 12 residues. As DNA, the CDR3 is TGTGCCAGCAGTTTGGACAATACGCCCCAGTACTTC. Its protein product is CASSLDNTPQYF.

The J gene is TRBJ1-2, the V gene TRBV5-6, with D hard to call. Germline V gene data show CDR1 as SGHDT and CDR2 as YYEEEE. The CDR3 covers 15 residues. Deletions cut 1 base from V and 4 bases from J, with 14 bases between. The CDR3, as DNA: TGTGCCAGCAGCTTGCTAGGCACTCTCATCTATGGCTACACCTTC. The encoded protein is CASSLLGTLIYGYTF.

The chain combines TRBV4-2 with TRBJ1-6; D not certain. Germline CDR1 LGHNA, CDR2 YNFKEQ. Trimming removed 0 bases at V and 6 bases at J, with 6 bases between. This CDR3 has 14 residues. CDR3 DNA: TGTGCCAGCAGCCAAGATTTTGCTAATTCACCCCTCCACTTT. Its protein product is CASSQDFANSPLHF.

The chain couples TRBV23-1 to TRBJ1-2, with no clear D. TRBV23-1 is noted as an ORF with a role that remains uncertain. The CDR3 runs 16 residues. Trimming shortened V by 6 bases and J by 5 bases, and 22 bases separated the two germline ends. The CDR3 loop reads CASRDLHSRVRYGYTF. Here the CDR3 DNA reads TGCGCCAGCAGGGACCTCCATTCACGGGTAAGATATGGCTACACCTTC.

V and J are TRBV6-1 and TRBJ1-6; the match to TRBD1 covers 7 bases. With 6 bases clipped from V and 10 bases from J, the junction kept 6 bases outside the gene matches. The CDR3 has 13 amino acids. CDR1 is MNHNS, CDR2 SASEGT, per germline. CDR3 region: CASRPPGGSPLHF. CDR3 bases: TGTGCCAGCAGGCCACCAGGGGGATCACCCCTCCACTTT.

CDR3 sequence reads: CASSEAEDETQYF. CDR3 bases: TGTGCCAGCAGTGAAGCTGAGGATGAGACCCAGTACTTC. J is TRBJ2-5 and V is TRBV2, with D unresolved. V lost 0 bases and J 5 bases, leaving 7 bases between the germline ends. CDR1 and CDR2 (germline): SNHLY, FYNNEI. The CDR3 contains 13 residues.

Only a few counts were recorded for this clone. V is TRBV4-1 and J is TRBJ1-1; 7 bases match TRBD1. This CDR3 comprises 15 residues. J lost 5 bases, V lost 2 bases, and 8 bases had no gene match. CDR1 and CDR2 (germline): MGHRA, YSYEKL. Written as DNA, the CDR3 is TGCGCCAGCAGCCAACCTCGTAGGGGGCGGACTGAAGCTTTCTTT. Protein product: CASSQPRRGRTEAFF.

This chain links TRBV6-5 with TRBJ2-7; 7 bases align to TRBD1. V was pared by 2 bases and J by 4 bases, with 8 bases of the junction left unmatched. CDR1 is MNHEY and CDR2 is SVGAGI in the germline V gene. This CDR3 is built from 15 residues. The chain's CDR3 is CASSYRQGWRYEQYF. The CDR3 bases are TGTGCCAGCAGTTACCGACAGGGATGGAGATACGAGCAGTACTTC.

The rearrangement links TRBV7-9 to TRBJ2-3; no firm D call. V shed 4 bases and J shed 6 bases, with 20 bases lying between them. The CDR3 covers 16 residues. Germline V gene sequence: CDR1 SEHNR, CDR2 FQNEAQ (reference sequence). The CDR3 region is CASSSRAKGSGDTQYF. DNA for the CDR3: TGTGCCAGCAGCTCCCGGGCCAAAGGTTCAGGTGATACGCAGTATTTT.

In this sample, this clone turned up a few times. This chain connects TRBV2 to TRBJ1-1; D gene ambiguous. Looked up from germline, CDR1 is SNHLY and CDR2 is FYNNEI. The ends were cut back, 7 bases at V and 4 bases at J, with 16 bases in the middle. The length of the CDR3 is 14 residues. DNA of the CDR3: TGTGCCAGCAAATGGGAGGTGGCGGCCACTGAAGCTTTCTTT. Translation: CASKWEVAATEAFF.

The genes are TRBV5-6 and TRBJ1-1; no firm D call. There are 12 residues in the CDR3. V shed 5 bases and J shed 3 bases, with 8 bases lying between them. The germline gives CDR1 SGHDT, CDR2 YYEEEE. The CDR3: CASRKLHTEAFF. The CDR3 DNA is TGTGCCAGCAGAAAATTACACACTGAAGCTTTCTTT.

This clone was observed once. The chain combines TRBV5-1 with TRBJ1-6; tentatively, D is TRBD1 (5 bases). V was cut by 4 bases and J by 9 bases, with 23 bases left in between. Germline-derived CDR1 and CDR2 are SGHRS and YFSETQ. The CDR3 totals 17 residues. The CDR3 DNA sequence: TGCGCCAGCAGCCCCCGGGGCGGGGACTTAGCGACTTCACCCCTCCACTTT. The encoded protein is CASSPRGGDLATSPLHF.

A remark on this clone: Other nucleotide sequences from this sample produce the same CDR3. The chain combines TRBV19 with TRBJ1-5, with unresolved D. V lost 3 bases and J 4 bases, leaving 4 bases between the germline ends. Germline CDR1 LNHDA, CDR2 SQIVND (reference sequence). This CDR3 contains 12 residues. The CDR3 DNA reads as TGTGCCAGTAGTATCCCGAATCAGCCCCAGCATTTT. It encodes CASSIPNQPQHF.

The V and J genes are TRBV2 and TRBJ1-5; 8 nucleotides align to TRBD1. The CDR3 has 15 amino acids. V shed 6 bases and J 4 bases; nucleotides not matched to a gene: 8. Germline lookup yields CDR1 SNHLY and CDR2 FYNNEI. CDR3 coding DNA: TGTGCCAGCAGGGGTAGCAGGGGGCCAAATCAGCCCCAGCATTTT. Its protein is CASRGSRGPNQPQHF. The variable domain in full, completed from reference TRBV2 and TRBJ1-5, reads EPEVTQTPSHQVTQMGQEVILRCVPISNHLYFYWYRQILGQKVEFLVSFYNNEISEKSEIFDDQFSVERPDGSNFTLKIRSTKLEDSAMYFCASRGSRGPNQPQHFGDGTRLSIL.

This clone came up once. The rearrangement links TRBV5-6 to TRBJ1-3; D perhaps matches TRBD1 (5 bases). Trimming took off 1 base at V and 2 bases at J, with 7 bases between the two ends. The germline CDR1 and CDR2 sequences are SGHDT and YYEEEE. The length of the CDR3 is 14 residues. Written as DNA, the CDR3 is TGTGCCAGCAGCTTGATCAGGGCTGGAAACACCATATATTTT. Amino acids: CASSLIRAGNTIYF.

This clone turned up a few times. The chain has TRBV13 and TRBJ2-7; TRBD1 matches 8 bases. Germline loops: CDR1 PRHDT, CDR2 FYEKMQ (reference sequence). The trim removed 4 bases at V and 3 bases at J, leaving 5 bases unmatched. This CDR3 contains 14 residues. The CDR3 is CASSSQGGGYEQYF. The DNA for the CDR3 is TGTGCCAGCAGCTCACAGGGGGGAGGCTACGAGCAGTACTTC.

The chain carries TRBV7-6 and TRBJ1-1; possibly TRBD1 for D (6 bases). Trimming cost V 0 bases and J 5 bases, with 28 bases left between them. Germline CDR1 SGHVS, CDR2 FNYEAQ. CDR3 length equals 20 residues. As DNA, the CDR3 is TGTGCCAGCAGCTTAGCTCCGTACCGCTCAGGGGAAAACTCAGGGACTGAAGCTTTCTTT. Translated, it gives CASSLAPYRSGENSGTEAFF.

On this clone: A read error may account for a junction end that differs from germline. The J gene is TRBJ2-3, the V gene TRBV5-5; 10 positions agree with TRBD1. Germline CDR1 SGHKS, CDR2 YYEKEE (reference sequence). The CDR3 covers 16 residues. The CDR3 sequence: CASLRDRGHWGDSQYF. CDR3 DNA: TGTGCCAGTCTACGGGACAGGGGACATTGGGGAGATTCGCAGTATTTT.

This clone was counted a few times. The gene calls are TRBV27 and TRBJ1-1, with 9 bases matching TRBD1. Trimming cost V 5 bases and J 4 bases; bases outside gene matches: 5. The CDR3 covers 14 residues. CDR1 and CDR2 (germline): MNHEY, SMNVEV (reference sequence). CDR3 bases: TGTGCCAGCAGTCTAGGGACAGGGATCACTGAAGCTTTCTTT. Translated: CASSLGTGITEAFF.

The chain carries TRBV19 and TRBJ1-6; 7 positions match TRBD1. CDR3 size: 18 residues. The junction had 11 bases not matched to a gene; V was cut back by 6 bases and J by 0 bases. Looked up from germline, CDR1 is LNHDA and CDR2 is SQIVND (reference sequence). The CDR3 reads CASRLRTGPSSYNSPLHF. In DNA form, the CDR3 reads TGTGCCAGTAGACTTAGGACAGGACCGAGCTCCTATAATTCACCCCTCCACTTT. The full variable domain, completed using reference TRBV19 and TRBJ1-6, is DGGITQSPKYLFRKEGQNVTLSCEQNLNHDAMYWYRQDPGQGLRLIYYSQIVNDFQKGDIAEGYSVSREKKESFPLTVTSAQKNPTAFYLCASRLRTGPSSYNSPLHFGNGTRLTVT.

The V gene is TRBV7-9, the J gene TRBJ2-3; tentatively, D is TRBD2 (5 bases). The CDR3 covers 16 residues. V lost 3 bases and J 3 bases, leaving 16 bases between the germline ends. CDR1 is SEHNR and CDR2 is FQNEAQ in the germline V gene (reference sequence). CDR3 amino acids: CASSLTAAGGTDTQYF. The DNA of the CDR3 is TGTGCCAGCAGCTTGACCGCGGCTGGAGGTACAGATACGCAGTATTTT.

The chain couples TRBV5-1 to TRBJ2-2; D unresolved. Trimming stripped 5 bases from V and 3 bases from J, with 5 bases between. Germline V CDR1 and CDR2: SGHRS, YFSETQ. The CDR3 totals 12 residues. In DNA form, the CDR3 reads TGCGCCAGCAGTGATTACACCGGGGAGCTGTTTTTT. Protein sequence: CASSDYTGELFF.

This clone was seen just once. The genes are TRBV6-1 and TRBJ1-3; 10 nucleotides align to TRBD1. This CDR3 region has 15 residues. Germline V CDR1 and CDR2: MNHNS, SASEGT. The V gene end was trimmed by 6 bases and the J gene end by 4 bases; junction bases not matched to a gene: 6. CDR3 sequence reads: CASRAGTGAGNTIYF. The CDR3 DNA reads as TGTGCCAGCAGAGCCGGGACAGGGGCGGGAAACACCATATATTTT.

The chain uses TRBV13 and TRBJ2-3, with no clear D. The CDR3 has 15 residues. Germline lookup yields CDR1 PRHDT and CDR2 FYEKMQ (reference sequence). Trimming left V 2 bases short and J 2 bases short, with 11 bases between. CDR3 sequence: CASSLLSDATDTQYF. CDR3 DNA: TGTGCCAGCAGCTTACTGTCGGATGCCACAGATACGCAGTATTTT.